The clone carrying this TCR beta chain was counted a few times. Trimming shortened V by 6 bases and J by 4 bases, and 6 bases separated the two germline ends. Germline V gene data show CDR1 as MDHEN and CDR2 as SYDVKM. This CDR3 is 12 amino acids long. Regions amplified from RNA transcripts were the TCR beta CDR3 regions. The primer set for the first-round RT-PCR of the TCR CDR3 was HTBI. TCRdb re-derived calls from the multiplex PCR reads in MiXCR, one entry per CDR3 protein. This sample has fewer than 650,000 distinct CDR3 sequences, with around 13% found just once. The data derive from a study of T cells in Graves' hyperthyroidism and ophthalmopathy.

Material: blood. This TCR came from a woman aged 35 to 49 with Graves' hyperthyroidism. V and J are TRBV28 and TRBJ2-2; D is uncertain. The CDR3 sequence: CASRKPTGELFF. DNA of the CDR3: TGTGCCAGCAGGAAGCCCACCGGGGAGCTGTTTTTT.